One TCR beta chain is described in this entry. Original data processing: From ImmunoSEQ came sequences covering only the junction and carrying no quality scores, so filtering differed. Some clones are missing from TCRdb's copy, which holds only in-frame ones; the method was immunoSEQ multiplex PCR. V, J and clone size reflect that table, while D and trimming were determined from the DNA. This sample has hundreds of thousands of clones; roughly 72% occur once, and the top ten carry more than 10%. Germline values: CDR1 MDHEN, CDR2 SYDVKM. This CDR3 spans 17 amino acids. V was clipped by 6 bases and J by 4 bases, with 22 bases between them. The sample originates from a study of shared clonotypes between healthy human individuals. Study at large: Participating donors consisted of a couple of women and a few men aged 18 to 49.

The chain is built from TRBV28 and TRBJ1-3, with D hard to call. Specimen: PBMCs. The TCR sequence derives from a woman aged 40 to 50 in good health. Some clones in this sample may be carry-over from other donors' samples. CDR3 DNA sequence: TGTGCCAGCAGCTCCCCCATTGTTCGGGCGAGCGGAAACACCATATATTTT. Its translation is CASSSPIVRASGNTIYF.